This TCR beta chain was sequenced during a study of blood T cell repertoires in COVID-19 (TCRdb year 2020). About the investigation overall: Samples covering the acute and convalescent phases of COVID-19 were provided by collaborators in the United States, Italy and Spain. The prospective study material was composed of cDNA or gDNA derived from T cells, B-cell-depleted T cells, or PBMCs. Deeply sampled blood TCRbeta repertoires from subjects exposed to, actively infected with, or recovered from COVID-19 were included in the dataset. The repertoires were released in a freely available public database intended as a resource for research on the immune response to SARS-CoV-2. Samples were obtained from the ongoing ImmuneRACE study (first 160 participants) and from approximately 1,200 subjects provided by 6 global collaborators. A de-identified subject ID, COVID-19 status, age in years and sex were almost always included in the sample metadata. HLA class I and class II types, where available, came from metadata supplied by the sample provider rather than from assay-based typing. The paper's findings and limits, for the study overall: The quantity of clinical and demographic metadata differed by source and by participant and was supplied without curation.

The immunoSEQ Assay, a bias-controlled multiplex PCR, was used to amplify TCRbeta CDR3 regions from genomic DNA. For the original study's pipeline: Nucleated cell counts per sample were estimated from amplification of reference gene primers within the assay. Sequence reads were collapsed and filtered to measure the absolute abundance of every unique TCRbeta CDR3 rearrangement. Productive Simpson clonality was computed per sample as the square root of Simpson's diversity index over productive rearrangements. TCRdb obtained this table from immuneACCESS and retained in-frame rearrangements with V and J assigned. These tables miss some clones; where compared with another copy, unresolved V genes account for less than half of the shortfall, and the remainder is unexplained. The DNA was the basis for D and trimming; V, J and clone size are from that table. The sample table contains tens of thousands of clones; only one count was recorded for 70% to 90% of them. The ten largest clones represent approximately 19% of the sample.

The germline V gene (reference sequence) supplies CDR1 SEHNR and CDR2 FQNEAQ. A distance of 10 bases separates the germline ends of V and J, which lose 1 base and 0 bases respectively. From the cysteine through the phenylalanine, the CDR3 covers 15 amino acids. Only CDR3 DNA is held: 45 bases, read in frame from base 1. On this clone: Its antigen remains undetermined. No much larger clonotype is one base removed from it; base qualities were not supplied.

Whole blood was collected in K2EDTA tubes by collaborating institutions according to the institutions' own protocols. For TCRbeta analysis, collaborators shipped samples as frozen whole blood, isolated PBMCs, or DNA extracted from either of those sample types. This receptor was identified in an elderly man in a cohort sampled during active COVID-19. Sequences were obtained from peripheral blood. This chain is built from TRBV7-9 and TRBJ2-7; tentative D gene TRBD1, with 6 bases matching. The CDR3 region: CASSLGDTISYEQYF. Read as DNA, the sequence is TGTGCCAGCAGCTTAGGGGACACTATCTCCTACGAGCAGTACTTC.